The entry below describes one T cell receptor (beta chain). This sample stems from a study of blood T cell repertoires in COVID-19. Study in general: PBMCs, B-cell-depleted T cells, or T cells provided the cDNA or gDNA that made up the material.

Profiling relied on immunoSEQ multiplex PCR, and the TCRdb table lists in-frame clones only, not all of them. The table records under 300,000 clones, around four fifths of them present only once. The clonotype originates from a woman aged 50 to 60 who had recovered from COVID-19. Sequencing was performed on peripheral blood.

The CDR3 is CASSKQGYNQPQHF. DNA for the CDR3: TGTGCCAGCAGTAAACAGGGGTACAATCAGCCCCAGCATTTT. The chain is built from TRBV27 and TRBJ1-5; 7 positions agree with TRBD1. Trimming cost V 5 bases and J 3 bases; bases outside gene matches: 4. Germline-derived CDR1 and CDR2 are MNHEY and SMNVEV (reference sequence). The CDR3 is 14 amino acids.